Reported below is one T cell receptor beta chain. The antigen this receptor binds is unknown. Per-nucleotide qualities are absent, and no much larger clonotype sits a single base away. One collaborating source in Seattle enrolled patients while the patients were actively infected and followed the patients over time throughout the course of disease. Whole blood was collected in K2EDTA tubes by collaborating institutions according to the institutions' own protocols. For TCRbeta analysis, collaborator samples were shipped as frozen whole blood, as isolated PBMCs, or as DNA extracted from either sample type. TCRbeta CDR3 regions were amplified from genomic DNA by means of the immunoSEQ Assay, a bias-controlled multiplex PCR. Per the source publication's procedure: The number of nucleated cells in each sample was estimated by amplification of reference gene primers within the assay. Sequence reads were collapsed and filtered to measure the absolute abundance of every unique TCRbeta CDR3 rearrangement. Productive Simpson clonality was computed per sample as the square root of Simpson's diversity index over productive rearrangements. TCRdb stores this immuneACCESS table with in-frame sequences only. Part of the clones is absent; in the studies checked, under half of the shortfall reflects unresolved V genes, and no reason is known for the rest. D and trimming were read from the DNA, whereas the V and J calls and clone size are those reported in that table. Counted in this sample were approximately 280,000 clones; approximately 84% of them appeared once. The ten largest clones capture approximately 1.5% of the sample.

The data were obtained in a study of blood T cell repertoires in COVID-19 (dated by TCRdb to 2018 to 2020). Regarding the research as a whole: Samples from collaborators originated in the United States, Italy and Spain and spanned both the acute and convalescent phases of COVID-19. The repertoires were released in a freely available public database meant as a resource for research on the immune response to SARS-CoV-2. A de-identified subject ID, COVID-19 status, age in years and sex were almost always included in the sample metadata. Subjects who had been exposed to COVID-19, were actively infected with it, or had recovered from it provided the deeply sampled blood TCRbeta repertoires that made up the dataset. The prospective study material was composed of cDNA or gDNA derived from T cells, B-cell-depleted T cells, or PBMCs. The samples were drawn from the first 160 participants of the ongoing ImmuneRACE study and from 1,200 or so subjects provided by 6 global collaborators. Where HLA class I and class II types were available, the types were taken from metadata supplied by the sample provider, not from assay-based typing.

Study-wide findings and limitations: How much clinical and demographic metadata was included differed by source and by participant, and the metadata was provided uncurated.

The germline V gene provides CDR1 SQVTM and CDR2 ANQGSEA. Compared with germline, V lacks 5 bases and J lacks 5 bases; bases without a gene match: 8. Taken from cysteine to phenylalanine, the CDR3 has 14 residues. Only the CDR3 region is kept as DNA, spanning 42 bases read in frame from base 1. Material for sequencing was peripheral blood. The rearrangement combines TRBV29-1 with TRBJ2-3; 9 bases in the middle match TRBD1. This TCR was recovered from a human donor with COVID-19, enrolled during active disease. The donor label of this sample is uncertain. CDR3 protein: CSVRHRGLIDTQYF. The DNA is TGCAGCGTTCGACACAGGGGGCTAATAGATACGCAGTATTTT.